This is a list of T cell receptor beta chains from one sample in a study of OX40 agonist ivuxolimab in advanced cancers. Some clones are missing from TCRdb's copy, which holds only in-frame ones; the method was immunoSEQ multiplex PCR. The table includes roughly 80,000 clones, more than 90% detected once. Here the sequenced sample was CD4+ or CD8+ T cells sorted from blood, taken in a trial of the OX40 agonist ivuxolimab. The source is an adult with an advanced solid tumor such as melanoma, head and neck, liver or kidney cancer. CDR3s include the opening cysteine and the closing phenylalanine or tryptophan. A D gene is named only where the DNA matches it firmly. Rows may omit the clone size; those that give it use once, few, many or a size class.

D gene | J gene | V gene | clone size | CDR3 protein | CDR3 DNA
TRBD2 | TRBJ2-2 | TRBV6-4 | - | CASRESGTSSTGELFF | TGTGCCAGCAGAGAGAGTGGGACTAGTTCGACCGGGGAGCTGTTTTTT
TRBD2 | TRBJ2-1 | TRBV4-3 | - | CASSQPGLRNNEQFF | TGCGCCAGCAGCCAACCGGGACTACGTAACAATGAGCAGTTCTTC
- | TRBJ1-1 | TRBV10-3 | - | CATQTGTMNTEAFF | TGTGCCACCCAGACCGGGACAATGAACACTGAAGCTTTCTTT
TRBD1 | TRBJ1-2 | TRBV12-5 | - | CASGLVLGQGDGYTF | TGTGCTAGTGGTTTGGTATTGGGACAGGGAGATGGCTACACCTTC
- | TRBJ2-7 | TRBV4-2 | - | CASSQDIDRGGAYEQYF | TGTGCCAGCAGCCAAGATATTGATAGGGGCGGAGCCTACGAGCAGTACTTC
- | TRBJ2-5 | TRBV7-8 | - | CASSLDYALPETQYF | TGTGCCAGCAGCTTAGATTACGCACTCCCAGAGACCCAGTACTTC
- | TRBJ2-3 | TRBV7-2 | - | CASSSRRTSTDTQYF | TGTGCCAGCAGTTCGAGACGGACTAGCACAGATACGCAGTATTTT
- | TRBJ2-7 | TRBV4-3 | - | CASSQAHLTYEQYF | TGCGCCAGCAGCCAAGCCCACCTAACCTACGAGCAGTACTTC
- | TRBJ1-1 | TRBV7-8 | - | CASSFLPPLRDVGNTEAFF | TGTGCCAGCAGCTTCCTCCCACCGCTCAGGGACGTGGGGAACACTGAAGCTTTCTTT
- | TRBJ2-5 | TRBV19 | - | CASRVPGLETQYF | TGTGCCAGTAGAGTCCCAGGGTTGGAGACCCAGTACTTC
- | TRBJ2-3 | TRBV6-1 | - | CASSEWQIDTQYF | TGTGCCAGCAGTGAATGGCAGATAGATACGCAGTATTTT
- | TRBJ2-2 | TRBV29-1 | - | CSVGAQANTGELFF | TGCAGCGTTGGTGCGCAAGCGAACACCGGGGAGCTGTTTTTT
TRBD2 | TRBJ2-1 | TRBV29-1 | - | CSLKREGLGNEQFF | TGCAGCCTTAAGCGGGAGGGCCTGGGGAATGAGCAGTTCTTC
- | TRBJ2-6 | TRBV30 | - | CAWSWAPGANVLTF | TGTGCCTGGAGTTGGGCCCCCGGGGCCAACGTCCTGACTTTC
- | TRBJ2-3 | TRBV7-2 | - | CASSRRVSGITDTQYF | TGTGCCAGCAGTCGGAGAGTTAGCGGAATCACAGATACGCAGTATTTT
- | TRBJ2-7 | TRBV5-1 | - | CASSGAYEQYF | TGCGCCAGCAGCGGTGCGTACGAGCAGTACTTC
- | TRBJ2-5 | TRBV9 | - | CASSVDNQETQYF | TGTGCCAGCAGCGTAGATAACCAAGAGACCCAGTACTTC
- | TRBJ2-5 | TRBV18 | - | CASSPKRDIWEETQYF | TGTGCCAGCTCACCAAAACGGGACATTTGGGAAGAGACCCAGTACTTC
TRBD2 | TRBJ2-1 | TRBV19 | - | CASSKPGLAGNEQFF | TGTGCCAGTAGTAAACCGGGACTAGCGGGCAATGAGCAGTTCTTC
- | TRBJ2-1 | TRBV5-8 | - | CASSLLRYNEQFF | TGTGCCAGCAGCTTACTGAGATACAATGAGCAGTTCTTC
- | TRBJ2-7 | TRBV25-1 | - | CASSEFGGQTYEQYF | TGTGCCAGCAGTGAATTCGGAGGACAAACCTACGAGCAGTACTTC
- | TRBJ2-3 | TRBV18 | - | CASSPLTGIGTDTQYF | TGTGCCAGCTCACCACTCACAGGGATCGGCACAGATACGCAGTATTTT
- | TRBJ2-5 | TRBV7-2 | - | CASSLASAVQETQYF | TGTGCCAGCAGCTTGGCTAGCGCCGTCCAAGAGACCCAGTACTTC
- | TRBJ1-2 | TRBV27 | - | CASGGGSLLNYGYTF | TGTGCCAGCGGGGGGGGCAGCCTCCTTAACTATGGCTACACCTTC
TRBD1 | TRBJ2-1 | TRBV7-3 | - | CASSATGGVYYNEQFF | TGTGCCAGCAGCGCGACAGGGGGGGTATACTACAATGAGCAGTTCTTC
- | TRBJ1-1 | TRBV5-1 | - | CASSLGLPGGTEAFF | TGCGCCAGCAGCTTAGGGCTCCCAGGCGGCACTGAAGCTTTCTTT
- | TRBJ1-5 | TRBV10-3 | - | CAIGPQVSNQPQHF | TGTGCCATCGGTCCGCAGGTTAGCAATCAGCCCCAGCATTTT
TRBD2 | TRBJ2-3 | TRBV5-1 | - | CASSLLSLGGRSTDTQYF | TGCGCCAGCAGCTTGCTCTCTTTGGGCGGGAGGAGCACAGATACGCAGTATTTT
- | TRBJ2-1 | TRBV29-1 | - | CSVEGRWRGSYNEQFF | TGCAGCGTTGAGGGAAGGTGGCGGGGCTCCTACAATGAGCAGTTCTTC
TRBD2 | TRBJ2-3 | TRBV9 | - | CASSLGRASADTQYF | TGTGCCAGCAGCCTAGGGAGGGCCTCGGCAGATACGCAGTATTTT
- | TRBJ1-1 | TRBV6-5 | - | CASSGQNTEAFF | TGTGCCAGCTCCGGACAGAACACTGAAGCTTTCTTT
TRBD2 | TRBJ2-3 | TRBV7-9 | - | CASSFGSGTSTDTQYF | TGTGCCAGCAGCTTCGGGAGCGGGACCAGCACAGATACGCAGTATTTT
TRBD1 | TRBJ2-5 | TRBV5-1 | - | CASALFGTGGQETQYF | TGCGCCAGCGCCCTGTTCGGGACAGGGGGCCAAGAGACCCAGTACTTC
- | TRBJ1-4 | TRBV9 | - | CASSVDEGANEKLFF | TGTGCCAGCAGCGTAGACGAGGGGGCTAATGAAAAACTGTTTTTT
- | TRBJ2-1 | TRBV7-3 | - | CASSSSGPYNEQFF | TGTGCCAGCAGCTCCAGCGGACCATACAATGAGCAGTTCTTC
- | TRBJ2-7 | TRBV28 | - | CASSLVISLLHEQYF | TGTGCCAGCAGTTTAGTTATTAGTCTTCTTCACGAGCAGTACTTC
- | TRBJ2-3 | TRBV9 | - | CASSVGTSDADTQYF | TGTGCCAGCAGCGTAGGAACGTCCGATGCTGATACGCAGTATTTT
TRBD1 | TRBJ1-2 | TRBV28 | - | CASSIRDRDVLVYGYTF | TGTGCCAGCAGTATCCGGGACAGGGACGTATTGGTCTATGGCTACACCTTC
TRBD2 | TRBJ2-3 | TRBV29-1 | - | CSVLLAGGGDTQYF | TGCAGCGTTCTGCTAGCGGGAGGAGGGGATACGCAGTATTTT
TRBD2 | TRBJ2-2 | TRBV5-1 | - | CASSSLAGSTGELFF | TGCGCCAGCAGCTCCCTAGCGGGATCCACCGGGGAGCTGTTTTTT
TRBD2 | TRBJ2-1 | TRBV28 | - | CASSLAGVFGNEQFF | TGTGCCAGCAGTCTTGCGGGAGTCTTCGGGAATGAGCAGTTCTTC
- | TRBJ2-7 | TRBV11-3 | - | CASSLGRATYEQYF | TGTGCCAGCAGCTTAGGAAGGGCCACCTACGAGCAGTACTTC
- | TRBJ2-2 | TRBV7-2 | - | CASRDGSRTGELFF | TGTGCCAGCAGGGACGGGAGCCGGACCGGGGAGCTGTTTTTT
- | TRBJ2-5 | TRBV11-1 | - | CASSSYRYQETQYF | TGTGCCAGCAGCTCATACAGATACCAAGAGACCCAGTACTTC
- | TRBJ2-3 | TRBV19 | - | CASTESERSTDTQYF | TGTGCCAGTACAGAAAGCGAGAGAAGCACAGATACGCAGTATTTT
- | TRBJ1-1 | TRBV6-6 | - | CASSHRLEAFF | TGTGCCAGCAGCCACAGGTTAGAAGCTTTCTTT
- | TRBJ2-1 | TRBV11-2 | - | CASSLAGGYNEQFF | TGTGCCAGCAGCTTAGCGGGCGGGTACAATGAGCAGTTCTTC
- | TRBJ2-1 | TRBV5-1 | - | CASSLGSGEQFF | TGCGCCAGCAGCTTGGGGTCGGGTGAGCAGTTCTTC
- | TRBJ2-7 | TRBV18 | - | CASSPPQGRTIYEQYF | TGTGCCAGCTCACCACCGCAGGGACGGACCATCTACGAGCAGTACTTC
- | TRBJ1-5 | TRBV5-1 | few | CASSFGSNSNQPQHF | TGCGCCAGCAGCTTTGGAAGTAATAGCAATCAGCCCCAGCATTTT
TRBD2 | TRBJ2-3 | TRBV5-4 | - | CASSLPLAGVSTDTQYF | TGTGCCAGCAGCCTGCCGCTAGCGGGAGTCAGCACAGATACGCAGTATTTT
- | TRBJ1-5 | TRBV9 | - | CASGGWDQPQHF | TGTGCCAGCGGCGGATGGGATCAGCCCCAGCATTTT
- | TRBJ2-5 | TRBV4-2 | - | CASSPSGGLFSQETQYF | TGTGCCAGCAGTCCCTCTGGGGGCTTATTCTCCCAAGAGACCCAGTACTTC
TRBD2 | TRBJ2-5 | TRBV28 | - | CASSSLAGGGETQYF | TGTGCCAGCAGTAGCTTAGCGGGAGGGGGAGAGACCCAGTACTTC
- | TRBJ2-1 | TRBV6-1 | - | CASGRSGRDNEQFF | TGTGCCAGCGGGAGAAGCGGGCGAGACAATGAGCAGTTCTTC